What follows are 9 T cell receptor beta chains derived from one specimen sequenced in a study of blood T cell repertoires in COVID-19. Method: immunoSEQ multiplex PCR; TCRdb's copy keeps in-frame clones and lacks some. The sample has some 180,000 clones, about four fifths seen once; the top ten hold around 6.9%. Sequenced input: peripheral blood. The origin of the receptors is a man aged 55 to 70 with acute or convalescent COVID-19.

V usage is TRBV7-2 and J usage is TRBJ1-5; D is ambiguous. Germline CDR1 reads SGHTA; CDR2 reads FQGNSA. This CDR3 is built from 12 residues. Trimming removed 5 bases at V and 9 bases at J, with 11 bases between. In DNA, the CDR3 is TGTGCCAGCAGCCCTGCTTTCGGGCCCCAGCATTTT. Protein product: CASSPAFGPQHF.

This chain joins TRBV15 and TRBJ1-5; 11 bases are a match to TRBD1. The CDR3 sequence is 18 residues long. The V gene's germline CDR1 is LNHNV and CDR2 YYDKDF (reference sequence). The V gene end was trimmed by 0 bases and the J gene end by 5 bases; junction bases not matched to a gene: 9. The CDR3 sequence: CATSRDRDRGYVDQPQHF. In DNA, the CDR3 is TGTGCCACCAGCAGAGATCGGGACAGGGGGTATGTAGATCAGCCCCAGCATTTT.

J is TRBJ1-2 and V is TRBV15, with D possibly being TRBD1 (6 bases). This CDR3 is 15 amino acids long. CDR1 and CDR2 (germline): LNHNV, YYDKDF (reference sequence). Deletions cut 2 bases from V and 7 bases from J, with 17 bases between. Here the CDR3 DNA reads TGTGCCACCAGCAGAAGAGATAGGACAGAGGGTGGCTACACCTTC. Protein: CATSRRDRTEGGYTF.

Regarding this clone: A much more abundant neighbour one base away suggests this may be a read error. This rearrangement joins TRBV7-8 to TRBJ1-1; maybe TRBD1 (6 bases). Germline V CDR1 and CDR2: SGHVS, FQNEAQ. The CDR3 consists of 14 residues. The V end was cut by 4 bases, the J end by 1 base, with 10 bases between. Here the CDR3 DNA reads TGTGCCAGCAGCTCCCAGACAGGGAACACTGAAGCTTTCTTT. Translating it yields CASSSQTGNTEAFF.

The rearrangement links TRBV29-1 to TRBJ2-2, with D possibly TRBD2 on 7 matching bases. Germline assignment: CDR1 SQVTM and CDR2 ANQGSEA. The ends were cut back, 8 bases at V and 5 bases at J, with 18 bases in the middle. The length of the CDR3 is 14 residues. CDR3: CSTPGAGGTGELFF. The CDR3 nucleotides read TGCAGCACCCCGGGGGCCGGGGGGACCGGGGAGCTGTTTTTT.

The chain recombines TRBV5-1 with TRBJ2-5, with 9 bases identical to TRBD2. After removal of 0 bases from V and 4 bases from J, the junction contained 4 bases not matched to a gene. Per the germline V gene, CDR1 is SGHRS and CDR2 is YFSETQ. This CDR3 has 15 amino acids. CDR3 nucleotides: TGCGCCAGCAGCTTGGAACTAGCGGGCGGAGAGACCCAGTACTTC. This gives the protein CASSLELAGGETQYF.

The chain joins TRBV7-9 to TRBJ2-1, with 9 bases that match TRBD2. The trim removed 6 bases at V and 2 bases at J, leaving 8 bases unmatched. The germline CDR1 and CDR2 sequences are SEHNR and FQNEAQ (reference sequence). This CDR3 spans 16 amino acids. The CDR3 DNA reads TGTGCCAGCAGTACTTCTAGCGGGGCAACCTACAATGAGCAGTTCTTC. This codes for CASSTSSGATYNEQFF.

The rearrangement uses TRBV7-2 and TRBJ2-7; TRBD1 matches 9 bases. Germline assignment: CDR1 SGHTA and CDR2 FQGNSA. CDR3 length: 14 amino acids. V trimming: 2 bases; J trimming: 5 bases; junction bases outside the gene matches: 4. CDR3 sequence: CASSLKTGGHEQYF. The CDR3 region has the DNA TGTGCCAGCAGCTTAAAAACAGGGGGCCACGAGCAGTACTTC.

The chain joins TRBV19 to TRBJ2-1; D perhaps matches TRBD1 (6 bases). CDR3 length: 14 amino acids. The ends were cut back, 3 bases at V and 2 bases at J, with 8 bases in the middle. Germline CDR1 is LNHDA and CDR2 is SQIVND (reference sequence). CDR3 nucleotide sequence: TGTGCCAGTAGTATCAGGGACACCTACAATGAGCAGTTCTTC. Translating gives CASSIRDTYNEQFF.